This is a list of T cell receptor beta chains from one sample in a study of shared clonotypes between healthy human individuals. The assay was immunoSEQ multiplex PCR, and TCRdb's table has in-frame clones only and misses some. The sample lists some 490,000 clones; approximately 84% were seen once. Sequencing was done on a sample of PBMCs. These receptors were obtained from a woman aged 40 to 50 in good health. Some clones in this sample may be carry-over from other donors' samples. Both conserved end residues are part of each CDR3.

v_gene	j_gene	CDR3aa
TRBV11-2	TRBJ2-5	CASSGSAGSETQYF
TRBV7-3	TRBJ1-1	CASSREMNTEAFF
TRBV4-2	TRBJ1-1	CASSQDRGHFEAFF
TRBV4-1	TRBJ2-7	CASSPSIAGYTYEQYF
TRBV11-2	TRBJ2-4	CASSSPYTSGRTKNIQYF
TRBV2	TRBJ1-5	CASRQQGRNQPQHF
TRBV28	TRBJ2-1	CASKGLPPTTGEVGEQFF
TRBV5-1	TRBJ1-3	CASSLSRTGSGNTIYF
TRBV27	TRBJ1-3	CASSPPVGTGGSGNTIYF
TRBV27	TRBJ1-2	CASSAFRGAYGYTF
TRBV27	TRBJ2-7	CASSLGNEQYF
TRBV6-1	TRBJ1-3	CASGRVSGNTIYF
TRBV28	TRBJ2-7	CASSLQGHPYEQYF
TRBV29-1	TRBJ2-2	CSATGELFF
TRBV2	TRBJ2-2	CASSGVNTGELFF
TRBV14	TRBJ2-7	CASSPGLAGGGYF
TRBV18	TRBJ2-1	CASSPGTYGEQFF
TRBV7-2	TRBJ2-7	CASSPRLAGDYEQYF
TRBV9	TRBJ1-5	CASSQGIEPQHF
TRBV6-6	TRBJ2-5	CASSYLGPGGQETQYF
TRBV11-2	TRBJ1-2	CASSFRRTDYGYTF
TRBV19	TRBJ2-7	CASSTRTSGRNEQYF
TRBV19	TRBJ2-5	CASSIGGSLQETQYF
TRBV30	TRBJ2-3	CAGTSGPDTQYF
TRBV9	TRBJ1-2	CASSRPARGYTF
TRBV11-2	TRBJ1-1	CASSFGMLNTEAFF
TRBV4-1	TRBJ2-3	CASSQEEELDTQYF
TRBV15	TRBJ1-1	CATSRQGHTEAFF
TRBV11-2	TRBJ2-7	CASSLRTDGYEQYF
TRBV5-6	TRBJ2-2	CASSYRDRGTGELFF
TRBV7-9	TRBJ2-5	CASSLVSERWDRGRETQYF
TRBV2	TRBJ2-5	CATSLGGRGETQYF
TRBV7-6	TRBJ1-5	CASSSSLGQPQHF
TRBV27	TRBJ2-2	CASSLWQEAVSRELFF
TRBV19	TRBJ1-1	CASSVGPGNTEAFF
TRBV28	TRBJ1-2	CASSLSQNYGYTF
TRBV28	TRBJ2-1	CASSLSPGQGESEQFF
TRBV6-5	TRBJ1-4	CASSYSWQDLEKLFF
TRBV5-4	TRBJ2-1	CASSLENSGRMYNEQFF
TRBV29-1	TRBJ1-4	CSVGDRVDEKLFF
TRBV7-3	TRBJ2-7	CASSYGPSYEQYF
TRBV11-2	TRBJ1-1	CASSLTGSNTEAFF
TRBV29-1	TRBJ1-2	CSVDAGKYYGYTF
TRBV9	TRBJ2-7	CASSVGDIASYEQYF
TRBV9	TRBJ2-7	CASSPQTGFYEQYF
TRBV5-5	TRBJ2-5	CASSPGETQYF
TRBV2	TRBJ1-5	CASSERGREYQPQHF